Shown below are 4 T cell receptor beta chains from a single sample sequenced in a study of early T cells in non-severe SARS-CoV-2 infection. TCRdb used MiXCR to reprocess the 5' RACE reads, holding one entry per CDR3 protein. The sample contains roughly 70,000 distinct CDR3 sequences, over 10% of which appear only once. Sequenced input: whole blood. These receptors all come from an adult who was a healthcare worker with PCR-confirmed SARS-CoV-2 infection or an uninfected control (not recorded which).

This sequence joins TRBV7-2 and TRBJ2-7; 11 nucleotides agree with TRBD2. CDR3 size: 16 residues. Germline V gives CDR1 SGHTA, CDR2 FQGNSA. V shed 5 bases and J 3 bases; nucleotides not matched to a gene: 9. For the CDR3, the DNA is TGTGCCAGCAGCCTGGTCCAGGGACTAGCGGACTACGAGCAGTACTTC. It encodes CASSLVQGLADYEQYF.

This clonotype turned up a few times. The genes are TRBV3-1 and TRBJ2-1; the D is unclear. The CDR3 has 15 amino acids. Germline CDR1 reads LGHDT; CDR2 reads YNNKEL (reference sequence). V lost 6 bases to trimming and J lost 9 bases, with 21 bases between them. The CDR3 region has the DNA TGTGCCAGCAGTTCTCTGGGTGTTTCAGCAGGTGAGCAGTTCTTC. Amino acids: CASSSLGVSAGEQFF.

This clonotype was seen a few times. V and J are TRBV7-2 and TRBJ1-2; D may be TRBD1 (5 bases). The CDR3 runs to 13 residues. Trimming took off 5 bases at V and 4 bases at J, with 11 bases between the two ends. Germline loops: CDR1 SGHTA, CDR2 FQGNSA. Here the CDR3 reads CASSQQALYGYTF. The CDR3 DNA reads TGTGCCAGCAGCCAACAGGCTCTCTATGGCTACACCTTC.

This rearrangement joins TRBV4-2 to TRBJ2-5; 7 bases align to TRBD2. Per the germline V gene, CDR1 is LGHNA and CDR2 is YNFKEQ. The CDR3 has 16 amino acids. Trimming at V came to 4 bases and at J to 9 bases, leaving 17 bases not matched to a gene. In nucleotides, the CDR3 is TGTGCCAGCAGCCCGGACCCAGCGGGGAGCCCCCCGGCCCAGTACTTC. Encoded protein: CASSPDPAGSPPAQYF.